These 12 T cell receptor beta chains originate from one sample sequenced in a study of cytomegalovirus exposure and HLA in healthy donors. 13 Jbeta primers and 60 Vbeta primers were used for the PCR. Sequencing used immunoSEQ multiplex PCR; TCRdb keeps in-frame clones, though not all of them. This table has 65,000 to 100,000 clones, approximately 79% appearing once. The sequenced sample was PBMCs. The receptors derive from a female donor in good health and CMV-seronegative.

This clone appeared a few times. J is TRBJ1-1 and V is TRBV27; TRBD1 is a possible D gene (5 bases). With 1 base removed from V and 7 bases from J, the gap between germline ends came to 16 bases. CDR1 is MNHEY and CDR2 is SMNVEV in the germline V gene (reference sequence). CDR3 length: 15 residues. The CDR3 here is CASSLYVGGISEAFF. For the CDR3, the DNA is TGTGCCAGCAGTTTATATGTGGGGGGAATCAGTGAAGCTTTCTTT.

The V call is TRBV21-1, the J call TRBJ1-1; TRBD1, the table's D call, was not compared with the DNA. TRBV21-1 is given as a pseudogene. The CDR3 extends over 14 amino acids. In nucleotides, the CDR3 is TGTGCCAGCAGCAGGGGACAGGGAAAGGCTGAAGCTTTCTTT. It translates to CASSRGQGKAEAFF.

The rearrangement links TRBV11-3 to TRBJ1-1; D not certain. Germline V gene data show CDR1 as SGHNT and CDR2 as YENEEA. Deletions cut 4 bases from V and 2 bases from J, with 14 bases between. The CDR3 runs to 15 residues. CDR3 loop: CASSSTTSGNTEAFF. In DNA, the CDR3 is TGTGCCAGCAGCTCAACGACGTCGGGAAACACTGAAGCTTTCTTT. The full variable domain, with the rest looked up from reference TRBV11-3 and TRBJ1-1, is EAGVVQSPRYKIIEKKQPVAFWCNPISGHNTLYWYLQNLGQGPELLIRYENEEAVDDSQLPKDRFSAERLKGVDSTLKIQPAELGDSAVYLCASSSTTSGNTEAFFGQGTRLTVV.

In its sample, this clone was seen once. V is TRBV10-3 and J is TRBJ2-7, with 13 bases matching TRBD2. Trimming removed 5 bases from V and 2 bases from J; junction bases left unmatched: 0. Germline loops: CDR1 ENHRY, CDR2 SYGVKD. The CDR3 is 14 residues long. The CDR3: CAISTSGGAYEQYF. CDR3 DNA: TGTGCCATCAGTACTAGCGGGGGGGCCTACGAGCAGTACTTC.

The chain carries TRBV25-1 and TRBJ2-7; 10 positions agree with TRBD1. This CDR3 comprises 15 residues. The junction had 10 bases not matched to a gene; V was cut back by 4 bases and J by 7 bases. CDR1 is MGHDK, CDR2 SYGVNS, per germline. Here the CDR3 reads CASSVGQGVIREQYF. The CDR3 region has the DNA TGTGCCAGCAGTGTAGGACAGGGGGTAATACGGGAGCAGTACTTC.

The chain uses TRBV7-9 and TRBJ2-3; unclear D gene. This CDR3 comprises 14 residues. V was shortened by 2 bases and J by 2 bases, with 8 bases between the two germline ends. Germline values: CDR1 SEHNR, CDR2 FQNEAQ (reference sequence). This CDR3 is CASSLTGLTDTQYF. In DNA, the CDR3 is TGTGCCAGCAGCTTAACTGGGCTCACAGATACGCAGTATTTT.

The chain links TRBV28 to TRBJ1-4; 7 nucleotides agree with TRBD1. J was trimmed by 7 bases and V by 6 bases; bases with no gene match: 8. Looked up from germline, CDR1 is MDHEN and CDR2 is SYDVKM. The CDR3 is 14 amino acids. Here the CDR3 DNA reads TGTGCCAGCAGCCCGGGACAGTCCGGTGAAAAACTGTTTTTT. Protein product: CASSPGQSGEKLFF.

CDR3 bases: TGCGCCAGCAGCTTGGAACACGCGGCAACTAATGAAAAACTGTTTTTT. This encodes CASSLEHAATNEKLFF. The J gene is TRBJ1-4, the V gene TRBV5-1; D not certain. V was clipped by 0 bases and J by 0 bases, with 9 bases between them. Looked up from germline, CDR1 is SGHRS and CDR2 is YFSETQ. The CDR3 is 16 residues long.

The chain combines TRBV2 with TRBJ2-5, with a weak D call TRBD2 (7 bases). The CDR3 is 15 amino acids. Per germline, CDR1 SNHLY and CDR2 FYNNEI. Trimming removed 4 bases from V and 5 bases from J, with 17 bases in between. CDR3 protein: CASSVGGRGYETQYF. In DNA form, the CDR3 reads TGTGCCAGCAGTGTTGGGGGGCGGGGGTATGAGACCCAGTACTTC.

This chain links TRBV2 with TRBJ1-3, with D maybe TRBD1 (6 bases). Germline CDR1 reads SNHLY; CDR2 reads FYNNEI. The V gene lost 3 bases and the J gene lost 4 bases, with 13 bases spanning the gap. CDR3 size: 15 residues. The CDR3 coding sequence is TGTGCCAGCAGTGATACAGGGCTGGGAGGAAACACCATATATTTT. It codes for CASSDTGLGGNTIYF.

V usage is TRBV5-1 and J usage is TRBJ1-1, with TRBD1 matching 7 bases. The ends lost 4 bases at V and 3 bases at J; junction bases unmatched: 12. Germline CDR1 is SGHRS and CDR2 is YFSETQ. The CDR3 sequence is 16 residues long. For the CDR3, the DNA is TGCGCCAGCAGCCACGGACAGGAACTATGGGACACTGAAGCTTTCTTT. Residues: CASSHGQELWDTEAFF.

The V call is TRBV7-2, the J call TRBJ2-7; perhaps TRBD1 as D (6 bases). The ends were cut back, 5 bases at V and 9 bases at J, with 23 bases in the middle. The germline CDR1 and CDR2 sequences are SGHTA and FQGNSA. The CDR3 runs to 15 residues. The CDR3 protein is CASSLTPDSLEVQYF. CDR3 DNA: TGTGCCAGCAGCCTTACCCCGGACAGCCTAGAGGTGCAGTACTTC.